This T cell receptor (beta chain) derives from a study of molecular identifiers for immune sequencing clone quantification. Study observations and caveats: Among around 970,000 naive cells, spiked Jurkat TCR RNA from a single cell was reportedly detectable. Barcodes shared by identical TCR molecules could lead to underestimated sizes of highly expanded clones. More than 97% of effector molecules, versus under 1% of naive-cell molecules, belonged to clones above 20 RNA copies.

Methods described previously were used for bulk TCR libraries, and listed TCR primers were applied. Via MiXCR, TCRdb re-called the PCR reads, giving one row per CDR3 protein. The table includes about 10,000 distinct CDR3 sequences, about a fifth detected once. This clonotype is medium-sized (0.01 to 0.1%). Its antigen is still unknown. The CDR3 consists of 12 residues. Per the germline V gene, CDR1 is LNHNV and CDR2 is YYDKDF (reference sequence). Between the trimmed V and J ends, which lost 8 bases and 7 bases, there was a span of 14 bases. The sequenced sample was naive CD8+ T cells from blood, with Jurkat cell RNA spiked in. The subset is: FACS-sorted CD8+CD4-CCR7+CD45RA+ naive T cells. The gene calls are TRBV15 and TRBJ1-1; D uncertain. The receptor was isolated from a human donor in good health. Some libraries in this study had Jurkat cell RNA spiked in. In DNA form, the CDR3 reads TGTGCCACCGGCCCCGGAGGGAGTGAAGCTTTCTTT. It translates to CATGPGGSEAFF. Together with reference TRBV15 and TRBJ1-1, the CDR3 gives the full variable domain: DAMVIQNPRYQVTQFGKPVTLSCSQTLNHNVMYWYQQKSSQAPKLLFHYYDKDFNNEADTPDNFQSRRPNTSFCFLDIRSPGLGDTAMYLCATGPGGSEAFFGQGTRLTVV.